This T cell receptor beta chain comes out of a study of blood T cell repertoires in COVID-19. Looking at the study overall: Samples came from the United States, Italy and Spain, spanning acute and convalescent COVID-19. PBMCs, B-cell-depleted T cells, or T cells were the source of the cDNA or gDNA that made up the material.

The CDR3 contains 14 residues. Germline V gene data show CDR1 as KGHSH and CDR2 as LQKENI. V was clipped by 3 bases and J by 5 bases, with 11 bases between them. In the original analysis: By means of reference gene primer amplification, nucleated cell counts were estimated. Repertoires were generated with immunoSEQ multiplex PCR, while TCRdb's copy carries only in-frame clones and drops some. V and J calls and clone size follow that table, whereas D and trimming were derived from the DNA. The data hold over 200,000 clones, with 70% to 75% observed a single time. J is TRBJ1-5 and V is TRBV18; D possibly corresponds to TRBD1 (6 bases). The sequencing sample was made of peripheral blood. This sequence originates from an elderly woman with acute or convalescent COVID-19. This CDR3 reads CASSPGSGDQPQHF. CDR3 nucleotides: TGTGCCAGCTCACCTGGATCAGGGGATCAGCCCCAGCATTTT.